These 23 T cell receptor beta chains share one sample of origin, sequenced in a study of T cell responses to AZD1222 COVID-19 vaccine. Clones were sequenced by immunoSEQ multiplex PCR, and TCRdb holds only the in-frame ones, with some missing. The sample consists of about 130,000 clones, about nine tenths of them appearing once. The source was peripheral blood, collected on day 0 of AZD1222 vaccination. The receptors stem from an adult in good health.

For the CDR3, the DNA is TGTGCCAGCAGCTCCCGCTACAGGGGGGGCGCCTACAATGAGCAGTTCTTC. Protein sequence: CASSSRYRGGAYNEQFF. The chain joins TRBV7-9 to TRBJ2-1, with D maybe TRBD1 (8 bases). This CDR3 comprises 17 residues. V dropped 4 bases and J dropped 2 bases, with 18 bases sitting between them. Per the germline V gene, CDR1 is SEHNR and CDR2 is FQNEAQ (reference sequence).

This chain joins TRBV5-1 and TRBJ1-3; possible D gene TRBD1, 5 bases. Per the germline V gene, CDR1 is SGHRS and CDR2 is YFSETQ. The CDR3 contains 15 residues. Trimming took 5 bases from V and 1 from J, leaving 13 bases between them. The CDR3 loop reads CASSLGPASGNTIYF. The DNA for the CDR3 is TGCGCCAGCAGTCTGGGACCGGCTTCTGGAAACACCATATATTTT.

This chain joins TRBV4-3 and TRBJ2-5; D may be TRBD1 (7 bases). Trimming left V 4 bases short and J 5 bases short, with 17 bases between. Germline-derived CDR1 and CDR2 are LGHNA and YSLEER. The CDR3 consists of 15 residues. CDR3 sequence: CASSRRGALWETQYF. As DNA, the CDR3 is TGCGCCAGCAGCCGCAGGGGGGCGCTTTGGGAGACCCAGTACTTC.

The CDR3 loop is CASSRGWQGGSHQPQHF. Written as DNA, the CDR3 is TGTGCCAGCAGCCGGGGATGGCAGGGGGGTTCACATCAGCCCCAGCATTTT. V and J are TRBV7-9 and TRBJ1-5; TRBD1 aligns across 7 bases. CDR1 is SEHNR and CDR2 is FQNEAQ in the germline V gene (reference sequence). CDR3 length: 17 residues. V shed 5 bases and J 5 bases; nucleotides not matched to a gene: 15.

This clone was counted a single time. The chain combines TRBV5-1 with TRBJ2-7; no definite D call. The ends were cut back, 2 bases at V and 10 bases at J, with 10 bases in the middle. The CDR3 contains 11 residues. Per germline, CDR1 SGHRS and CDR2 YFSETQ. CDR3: CASSFEAVQYF. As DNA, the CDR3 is TGCGCCAGCAGCTTCGAAGCCGTCCAGTACTTC.

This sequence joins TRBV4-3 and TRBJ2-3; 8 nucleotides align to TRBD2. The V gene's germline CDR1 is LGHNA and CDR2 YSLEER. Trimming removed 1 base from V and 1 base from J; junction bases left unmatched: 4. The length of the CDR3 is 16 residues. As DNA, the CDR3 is TGCGCCAGCAGCCAAGTATCAGCGGGAGGCACAGATACGCAGTATTTT. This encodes CASSQVSAGGTDTQYF.

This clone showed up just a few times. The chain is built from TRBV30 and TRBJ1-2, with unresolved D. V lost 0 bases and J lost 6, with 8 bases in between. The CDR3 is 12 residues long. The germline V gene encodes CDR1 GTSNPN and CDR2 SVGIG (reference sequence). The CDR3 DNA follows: TGTGCCTGGAGTGTACATGGGAATGGCTACACCTTC. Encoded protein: CAWSVHGNGYTF.

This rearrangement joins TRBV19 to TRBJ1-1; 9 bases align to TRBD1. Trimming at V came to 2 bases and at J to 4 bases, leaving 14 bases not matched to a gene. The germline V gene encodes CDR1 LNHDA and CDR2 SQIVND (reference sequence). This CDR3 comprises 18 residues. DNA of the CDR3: TGTGCCAGTAGTATAACTTACCTGGGACAGGGAGGGGGCACTGAAGCTTTCTTT. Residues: CASSITYLGQGGGTEAFF.

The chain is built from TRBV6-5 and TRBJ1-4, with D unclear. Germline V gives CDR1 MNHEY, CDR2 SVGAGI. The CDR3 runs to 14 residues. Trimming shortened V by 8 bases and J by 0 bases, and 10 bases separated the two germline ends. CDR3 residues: CASARIATNEKLFF. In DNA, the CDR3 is TGTGCCAGCGCTAGGATTGCAACTAATGAAAAACTGTTTTTT.

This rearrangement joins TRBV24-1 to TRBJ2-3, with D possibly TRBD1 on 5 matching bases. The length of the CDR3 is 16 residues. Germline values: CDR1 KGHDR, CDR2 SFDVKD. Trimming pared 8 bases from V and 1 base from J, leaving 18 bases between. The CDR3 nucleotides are TGTGCCACCAAGGCCTCTGGGGCGTCTGGCACAGATACGCAGTATTTT. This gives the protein CATKASGASGTDTQYF.

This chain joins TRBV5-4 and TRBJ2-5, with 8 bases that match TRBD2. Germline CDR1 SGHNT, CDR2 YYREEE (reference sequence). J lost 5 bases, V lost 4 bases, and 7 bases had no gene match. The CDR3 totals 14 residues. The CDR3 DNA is TGTGCCAGCAGCCCCGCGCGGGGGGTGGAGACCCAGTACTTC. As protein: CASSPARGVETQYF.

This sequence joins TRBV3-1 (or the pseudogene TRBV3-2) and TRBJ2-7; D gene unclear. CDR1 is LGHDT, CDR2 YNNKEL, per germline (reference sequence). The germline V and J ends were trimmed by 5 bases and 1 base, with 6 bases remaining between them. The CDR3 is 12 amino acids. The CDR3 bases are TGTGCCAGCAGCGTACATTCCTACGAGCAGTACTTC. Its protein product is CASSVHSYEQYF.

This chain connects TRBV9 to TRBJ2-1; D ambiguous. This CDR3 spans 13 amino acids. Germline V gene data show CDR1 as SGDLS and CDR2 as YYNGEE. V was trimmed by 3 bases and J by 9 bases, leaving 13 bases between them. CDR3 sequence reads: CASSEQGSSEQFF. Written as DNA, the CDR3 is TGTGCCAGCAGCGAGCAAGGATCGAGTGAGCAGTTCTTC.

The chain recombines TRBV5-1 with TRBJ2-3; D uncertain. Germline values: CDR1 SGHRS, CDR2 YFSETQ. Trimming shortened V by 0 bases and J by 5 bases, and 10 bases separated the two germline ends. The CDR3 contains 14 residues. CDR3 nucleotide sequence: TGCGCCAGCAGCTTGGCCAAGTCGCTAGATACGCAGTATTTT. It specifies CASSLAKSLDTQYF.

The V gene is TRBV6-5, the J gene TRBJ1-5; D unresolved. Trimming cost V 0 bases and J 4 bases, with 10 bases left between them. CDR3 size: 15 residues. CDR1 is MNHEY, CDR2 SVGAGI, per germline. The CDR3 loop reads CASSYSTGKNQPQHF. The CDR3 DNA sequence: TGTGCCAGCAGTTACTCGACGGGTAAAAATCAGCCCCAGCATTTT.

The CDR3 loop reads CASSRGYGVFENTIYF. The CDR3 DNA sequence: TGTGCCAGCAGCCGGGGTTATGGGGTCTTTGAGAACACCATATATTTT. V and J are TRBV7-9 and TRBJ1-3; D is undetermined. CDR1 and CDR2 from the germline V gene are SEHNR and FQNEAQ (reference sequence). Trimming shortened V by 5 bases and J by 7 bases, and 21 bases separated the two germline ends. This CDR3 spans 16 amino acids.

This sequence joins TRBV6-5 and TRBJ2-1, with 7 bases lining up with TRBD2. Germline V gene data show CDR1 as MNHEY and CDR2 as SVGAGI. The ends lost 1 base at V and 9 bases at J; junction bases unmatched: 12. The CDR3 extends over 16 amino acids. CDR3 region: CASSYFRGGGYGEQFF. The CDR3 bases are TGTGCCAGCAGTTACTTCCGCGGGGGTGGTTATGGTGAGCAGTTCTTC.

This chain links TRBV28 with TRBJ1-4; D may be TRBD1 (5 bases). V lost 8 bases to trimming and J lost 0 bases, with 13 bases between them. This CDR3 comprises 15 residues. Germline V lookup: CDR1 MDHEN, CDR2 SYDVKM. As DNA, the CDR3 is TGTGCCAGCCAAGGTGTGGGGGCAACTAATGAAAAACTGTTTTTT. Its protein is CASQGVGATNEKLFF.

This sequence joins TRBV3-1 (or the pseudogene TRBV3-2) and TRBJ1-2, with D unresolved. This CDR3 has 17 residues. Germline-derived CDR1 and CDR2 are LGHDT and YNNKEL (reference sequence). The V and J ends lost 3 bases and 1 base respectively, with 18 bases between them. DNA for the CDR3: TGTGCCAGCAGCCATAAGGCGGGAAGGGTGCTTAACTATGGCTACACCTTC. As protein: CASSHKAGRVLNYGYTF.

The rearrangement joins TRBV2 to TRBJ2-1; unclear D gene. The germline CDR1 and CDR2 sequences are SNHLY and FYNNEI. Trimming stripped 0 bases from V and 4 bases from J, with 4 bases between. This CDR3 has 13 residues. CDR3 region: CASSEAGYNEQFF. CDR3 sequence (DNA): TGTGCCAGCAGTGAAGCGGGTTACAATGAGCAGTTCTTC.

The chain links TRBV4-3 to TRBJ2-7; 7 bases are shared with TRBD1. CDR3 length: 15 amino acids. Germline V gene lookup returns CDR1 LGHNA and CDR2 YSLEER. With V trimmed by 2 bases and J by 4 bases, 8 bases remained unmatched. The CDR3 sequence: CASSQSWTGKYEQYF. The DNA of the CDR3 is TGCGCCAGCAGCCAATCTTGGACAGGAAAATACGAGCAGTACTTC.

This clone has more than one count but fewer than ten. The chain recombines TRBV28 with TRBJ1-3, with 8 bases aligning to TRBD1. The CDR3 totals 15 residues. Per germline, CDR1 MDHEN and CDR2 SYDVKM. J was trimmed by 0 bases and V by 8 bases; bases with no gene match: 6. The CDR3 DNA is TGTGCCAGCTGGACAGGGCTGAACTCTGGAAACACCATATATTTT. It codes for CASWTGLNSGNTIYF.

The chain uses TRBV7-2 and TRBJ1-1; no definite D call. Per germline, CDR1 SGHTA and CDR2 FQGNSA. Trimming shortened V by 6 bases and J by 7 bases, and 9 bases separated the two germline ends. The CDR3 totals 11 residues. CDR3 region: CASSTMSEAFF. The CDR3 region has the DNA TGTGCCAGCAGTACAATGAGTGAAGCTTTCTTT.